A selection of T cell receptor beta chains follows, all from one sample in a study of blood T cell repertoires in COVID-19. Sequencing was performed with immunoSEQ multiplex PCR; in TCRdb, only in-frame clones are kept and a portion is missing. Of about 230,000 clones in the sample, 70% to 90% are singletons; the top ten hold 11%. Sequencing was performed on PBMCs or T cells enriched from blood (not recorded which). Every receptor here comes from a man aged 25-45 years who had recovered from COVID-19. Both conserved end residues are part of each CDR3. A D gene is named only where the DNA matches it firmly. Clone size, where shown, is once, few, many, or a class for clones that have expanded.

clone_size j_call v_call d_call cdr3_nt cdr3_aa
- TRBJ2-3 TRBV9 - TGTGCCAGCAGCGTAGGGACAGGAGGGTCAGATACGCAGTATTTT CASSVGTGGSDTQYF
- TRBJ2-2 TRBV6-6 - TGTGCCAGCAGTTTAAACACCGGGGAGCTGTTTTTT CASSLNTGELFF
once TRBJ2-5 TRBV11-2 - TGTGCCAGCAGCCGGGGAGAGACCCAGTACTTC CASSRGETQYF
few TRBJ1-2 TRBV27 - TGTGCCAGCAGTTTACGGGGTGTAGGGGGCTACACCTTC CASSLRGVGGYTF
- TRBJ2-5 TRBV14 TRBD2 TGTGCCAGCAGCCAAGGTCTCGGCGGGGGAGAGACCCAGTACTTC CASSQGLGGGETQYF
- TRBJ1-1 TRBV28 - TGTGCCAGCAGGGGGGGGCCAGGTGACACTGAAGCTTTCTTT CASRGGPGDTEAFF
- TRBJ2-7 TRBV4-2 - TGTGCCAGCAGCCCCCCGTTTTCCTACTACGAGCAGTACTTC CASSPPFSYYEQYF
- TRBJ1-2 TRBV5-1 - TGCGCCAGCAGCTTGATTCCGCAGGGCGACTATGGCTACACCTTC CASSLIPQGDYGYTF
- TRBJ1-1 TRBV19 TRBD1 TGTGCCAGTAGTATCCAGGACAGGAGCCCTGAAGCTTTCTTT CASSIQDRSPEAFF
- TRBJ1-2 TRBV5-6 - TGTGCCAGCAGCTTGCCAGGTCACTATGGCTACACCTTC CASSLPGHYGYTF
- TRBJ1-2 TRBV3-1/TRBV3-2 TRBD1 TGTGCCAGCAGGACAGGGTCTCTTGGCTACACCTTC CASRTGSLGYTF
once TRBJ1-2 TRBV2 - TGTGCCAGCAGTGAAGGGTTCTCGGTCTATGGCTACACCTTC CASSEGFSVYGYTF
- TRBJ1-2 TRBV10-3 - TGTGCCATCAGTGTCACAGGGAACTATGGCTACACCTTC CAISVTGNYGYTF
- TRBJ2-7 TRBV10-3 TRBD2 TGTGCCATTTCTCTAACTAGCGGGAGGGCCGGGGGCTACGAGCAGTACTTC CAISLTSGRAGGYEQYF
- TRBJ2-7 TRBV5-6 TRBD1 TGTGCCAGCAGCTCGGCGGGGACAGGGGGGAGAATAGTTTACGAGCAGTACTTC CASSSAGTGGRIVYEQYF
- TRBJ2-4 TRBV15 TRBD2 TGTGCCACCAGCAGAGGGGGTAGCGGGGGGGAAAACATTCAGTACTTC CATSRGGSGGENIQYF